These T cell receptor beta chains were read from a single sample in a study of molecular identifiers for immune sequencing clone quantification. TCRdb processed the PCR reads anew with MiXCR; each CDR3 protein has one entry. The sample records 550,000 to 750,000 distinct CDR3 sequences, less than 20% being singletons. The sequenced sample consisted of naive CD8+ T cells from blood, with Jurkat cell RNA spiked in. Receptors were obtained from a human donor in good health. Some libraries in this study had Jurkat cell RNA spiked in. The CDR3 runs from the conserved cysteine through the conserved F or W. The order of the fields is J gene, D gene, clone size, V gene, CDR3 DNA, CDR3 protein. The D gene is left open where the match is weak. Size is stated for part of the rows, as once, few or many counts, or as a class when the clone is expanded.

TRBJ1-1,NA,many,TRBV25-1,TGTGCCAGCAGTGGGATCGACACGGGGTTAACTGAAGCTTTCTTT,CASSGIDTGLTEAFF
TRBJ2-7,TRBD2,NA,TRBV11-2,TGTGCCAGCAGCCTAGCGGTCCGCTCCTACGAGCAGTACTTC,CASSLAVRSYEQYF
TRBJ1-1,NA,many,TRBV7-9,TGTGCCAGCAGCTGGATTGGCACTGAAGCTTTCTTT,CASSWIGTEAFF
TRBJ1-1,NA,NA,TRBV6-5,TGTGCCAGCAGTTACTCGATGGCAGGGGCACAGAACACTGAAGCTTTCTTT,CASSYSMAGAQNTEAFF
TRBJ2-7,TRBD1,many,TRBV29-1,TGCAGCGGCCCGGGACAGTCCTACGAGCAGTACTTC,CSGPGQSYEQYF
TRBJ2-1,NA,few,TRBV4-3,TGCGCCAGCAGCCAAGATCACGGCAGGGGGAGGTACAATGAGCAGTTCTTC,CASSQDHGRGRYNEQFF
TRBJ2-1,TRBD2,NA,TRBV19,TGTGCCAATAGCGGGGGGGCTATTAATGAGCAGTTCTTC,CANSGGAINEQFF
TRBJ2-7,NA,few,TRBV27,TGTGCCAGCAGTTTGGGGGGCGGGGGCCTTGTAAACGAGCAGTACTTC,CASSLGGGGLVNEQYF
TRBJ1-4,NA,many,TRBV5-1,TGCGCCAGCAGCTTGGAGGCGGTCTCAACTAATGAAAAACTGTTTTTT,CASSLEAVSTNEKLFF
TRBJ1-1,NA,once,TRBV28,TGTGCCAGCAGTTTGCAGAAGAACGCTGAAGCTTTCTTT,CASSLQKNAEAFF
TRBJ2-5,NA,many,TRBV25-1,TGTGCCAGCAGTGAATTAAGCGGCGGGGAGACCCAGTACTTC,CASSELSGGETQYF
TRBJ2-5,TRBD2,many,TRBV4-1,TGCGCCAGCAGCCAAGAAGGCAGGGAGGGAGAGACCCAGTACTTC,CASSQEGREGETQYF
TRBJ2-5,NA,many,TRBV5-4,TGTGCCAGCAGCTTCCCGGACAGCCAAGAGACCCAGTACTTC,CASSFPDSQETQYF
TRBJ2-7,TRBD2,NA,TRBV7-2,TGTGCCAGCAGCTTCTTTCGGGAGGGCTCCTACGAGCAGTACTTC,CASSFFREGSYEQYF
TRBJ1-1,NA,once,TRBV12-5,TGTGCCAGTGGTTTATTCGGGATGAACACTGGAGCTTTCTTT,CASGLFGMNTGAFF
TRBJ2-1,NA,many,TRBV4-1,TGCGCCAGCAGCCAAGCGGGGCGGCGACTGCAGTTCTTC,CASSQAGRRLQFF
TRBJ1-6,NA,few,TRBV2,TGTGCCAGCAATATCGCGCCCAGCATTAATTCACCCCTCCACTTT,CASNIAPSINSPLHF
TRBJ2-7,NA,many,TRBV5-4,TGTGCCAGCAGCTTGGTCGAGGGGCCCTCCTACGAGCAGTACTTC,CASSLVEGPSYEQYF
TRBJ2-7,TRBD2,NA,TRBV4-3,TGCGCCAGCAGCCAAGGGACTAGCTTTTACGAGCAGTACTTC,CASSQGTSFYEQYF
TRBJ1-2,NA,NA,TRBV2,TGTGCCAGCAGTGAGGCGGGTAATTTAAACTATGGCTACACCTTC,CASSEAGNLNYGYTF